The 28 T cell receptor beta chains below come from one sample, sequenced in a study of T-cell reconstitution after alpha-beta-depleted transplantation in children. Unique molecular identifiers were used in preparing the TCRbeta library. TCRdb redid the calling of the PCR reads with MiXCR, one entry per CDR3 protein. This sample has fewer than 350,000 distinct CDR3 sequences, with roughly a tenth found just once. Sequencing used PBMCs, obtained before TCRalphabeta/CD19-depleted stem cell transplant. These receptors were taken from a boy under two years old with acute myeloid leukemia, due to receive a stem cell transplant.

This clonotype was seen at least ten times. V gene TRBV5-1 combines with J gene TRBJ2-5, with D hard to call. CDR3 size: 16 residues. With 1 base removed from V and 4 bases from J, the gap between germline ends came to 17 bases. Germline values: CDR1 SGHRS, CDR2 YFSETQ. The CDR3 reads CASSLPTDRLRETQYF. CDR3 nucleotides: TGCGCCAGCAGCTTGCCAACGGACCGTCTTAGAGAGACCCAGTACTTC.

This clonotype was detected ten times or more. The chain uses TRBV11-2 and TRBJ2-1; D not resolved. V was trimmed by 0 bases and J by 2 bases, leaving 14 bases between them. Looked up from germline, CDR1 is SGHAT and CDR2 is FQNNGV. The length of the CDR3 is 17 residues. The CDR3 DNA sequence: TGTGCCAGCAGCTTAGAATCTCTGGGAATAGCCTACAATGAGCAGTTCTTC. Amino acids: CASSLESLGIAYNEQFF.

This clonotype has a handful of counts. The chain couples TRBV6-1 to TRBJ2-1; 10 bases map to TRBD1. The germline gives CDR1 MNHNS, CDR2 SASEGT. The CDR3 contains 15 residues. With V trimmed by 5 bases and J by 4 bases, 5 bases remained unmatched. The CDR3: CASSRGTGAYNEQFF. CDR3 coding DNA: TGTGCCAGCAGTAGGGGGACAGGGGCTTACAATGAGCAGTTCTTC.

This clonotype has at least ten counts. This sequence joins TRBV19 and TRBJ2-5, with TRBD1 as a possible D gene (7 bases). This CDR3 is built from 15 residues. Trimming cost V 5 bases and J 2 bases, with 15 bases left between them. Germline V gene data show CDR1 as LNHDA and CDR2 as SQIVND (reference sequence). DNA for the CDR3: TGTGCCAGTAGTGACCGCGGGACAGCTCAAGAGACCCAGTACTTC. Amino acid sequence: CASSDRGTAQETQYF. The variable domain in full, completed from reference TRBV19 and TRBJ2-5, reads DGGITQSPKYLFRKEGQNVTLSCEQNLNHDAMYWYRQDPGQGLRLIYYSQIVNDFQKGDIAEGYSVSREKKESFPLTVTSAQKNPTAFYLCASSDRGTAQETQYFGPGTRLLVL.

Many counts were recorded for this clonotype. This sequence joins TRBV12-3 or TRBV12-4 and TRBJ2-2; possibly TRBD2 for D (6 bases). V lost 5 bases and J 1 base, leaving 17 bases between the germline ends. This CDR3 has 17 amino acids. The CDR3 DNA reads TGTGCCAGCAGTGTAGATTCCGGGACTCTGAACACCGGGGAGCTGTTTTTT. This codes for CASSVDSGTLNTGELFF.

The rearrangement links TRBV5-4 to TRBJ2-3; a possible D gene is TRBD1 (7 bases). V gave up 0 bases and J gave up 3 bases, with 11 bases separating them. Germline V lookup: CDR1 SGHNT, CDR2 YYREEE (reference sequence). This CDR3 comprises 15 residues. This CDR3 reads CASSLGAGGTDTQYF. For the CDR3, the DNA is TGTGCCAGCAGCTTGGGTGCAGGGGGGACAGATACGCAGTATTTT. The whole variable domain, remainder taken from reference TRBV5-4 and TRBJ2-3, is ETGVTQSPTHLIKTRGQQVTLRCSSQSGHNTVSWYQQALGQGPQFIFQYYREEENGRGNFPPRFSGLQFPNYSSELNVNALELDDSALYLCASSLGAGGTDTQYFGPGTRLTVL.

This clonotype came up many times. The rearrangement joins TRBV28 to TRBJ2-1; D remains unclear. The V and J ends lost 4 bases and 7 bases respectively, with 14 bases between them. The V gene's germline CDR1 is MDHEN and CDR2 SYDVKM. The CDR3 sequence is 14 residues long. The CDR3 DNA sequence: TGTGCCAGCAGTTCTTTTACGCTTAGGAATGAGCAGTTCTTC. This codes for CASSSFTLRNEQFF. Variable domain in full (rest from reference TRBV28 and TRBJ2-1): DVKVTQSSRYLVKRTGEKVFLECVQDMDHENMFWYRQDPGLGLRLIYFSYDVKMKEKGDIPEGYSVSREKKERFSLILESASTNQTSMYLCASSSFTLRNEQFFGPGTRLTVL.

This clonotype was observed a few times. In DNA form, the CDR3 reads TGTGCCAGCAGCGCGGTGACAGGCGTAAATACGCAGTATTTT. Translating it yields CASSAVTGVNTQYF. The V and J genes are TRBV9 and TRBJ2-3; D may be TRBD1 (6 bases). The V end was cut by 3 bases, the J end by 7 bases, with 15 bases between. Germline V gives CDR1 SGDLS, CDR2 YYNGEE. The CDR3 runs 14 residues.

Many counts were recorded for this clonotype. The J gene is TRBJ2-5, the V gene TRBV28; D is ambiguous. This CDR3 spans 15 amino acids. The V and J ends lost 2 bases and 1 base respectively, with 11 bases between them. Looked up from germline, CDR1 is MDHEN and CDR2 is SYDVKM. The chain's CDR3 is CASSLPSGPQETQYF. The DNA for the CDR3 is TGTGCCAGCAGTTTACCGTCCGGGCCCCAAGAGACCCAGTACTTC.

This clonotype came up a few times. The chain uses TRBV12-3 or TRBV12-4 and TRBJ2-6; 7 nucleotides agree with TRBD1. Unmatched junction bases numbered 5, after V lost 5 bases and J lost 1 base. The CDR3 sequence is 16 residues long. CDR3 DNA sequence: TGTGCCAGCAGTCCCGGGACAGAATCTGGGGCCAACGTCCTGACTTTC. It encodes CASSPGTESGANVLTF.

The genes are TRBV14 and TRBJ2-1, with D tentatively TRBD1 or TRBD2 (6 bases each). Between the trimmed V and J ends, which lost 1 base and 1 base, there was a span of 23 bases. Germline lookup yields CDR1 SGHDN and CDR2 FVKESK. CDR3 length: 20 residues. The CDR3 DNA sequence: TGTGCCAGCAGCCAAGTCCTCGCTCGGATCGGGGGCGGGTCCTACAATGAGCAGTTCTTC. Residues: CASSQVLARIGGGSYNEQFF.

This clonotype was found many times. The V call is TRBV12-3 or TRBV12-4, the J call TRBJ2-1; perhaps D is TRBD1 or TRBD2 (6 bases each). V lost 5 bases and J lost 6, with 23 bases in between. The CDR3 runs 17 residues. In DNA form, the CDR3 reads TGTGCCAGCAGTACCAAGTATCAGGGGAAGGGGGGCAATGAGCAGTTCTTC. Its translation: CASSTKYQGKGGNEQFF.

This clonotype has at least ten counts. The J gene is TRBJ1-1, the V gene TRBV3-1; 9 bases agree with TRBD1. V shed 3 bases and J 7 bases; nucleotides not matched to a gene: 3. The CDR3 is 13 residues long. Per germline, CDR1 LGHDT and CDR2 YNNKEL (reference sequence). The CDR3 sequence: CASSHGQGYEAFF. CDR3 DNA: TGTGCCAGCAGCCACGGACAGGGGTATGAAGCTTTCTTT. Full variable domain (outside the CDR3, taken from reference TRBV3-1 and TRBJ1-1): DTAVSQTPKYLVTQMGNDKSIKCEQNLGHDTMYWYKQDSKKFLKIMFSYNNKELIINETVPNRFSPKSPDKAHLNLHINSLELGDSAVYFCASSHGQGYEAFFGQGTRLTVV.

Concerning this clonotype: This sequence may be a read error, since a much larger clone differs from it by one base. The V and J genes are TRBV14 and TRBJ2-1; 8 bases match TRBD1. Trimming at V came to 3 bases and at J to 1 base, leaving 5 bases not matched to a gene. Germline V gives CDR1 SGHDN, CDR2 FVKESK. CDR3 size: 16 residues. The CDR3 nucleotides read TGTGCCAGCAGCCACGCCGACAGGGGATCCTACAATGAGCAGTTCTTC. Its protein product is CASSHADRGSYNEQFF.

CDR3 amino acids: CATSDLTGEETQYF. The CDR3 DNA reads TGTGCCACCAGTGACCTTACAGGGGAAGAGACCCAGTACTTC. This chain joins TRBV24-1 and TRBJ2-5; 7 positions agree with TRBD1. Germline loops: CDR1 KGHDR, CDR2 SFDVKD. The CDR3 sequence is 14 residues long. V shed 4 bases and J 3 bases; nucleotides not matched to a gene: 4.

The chain couples TRBV20-1 to TRBJ2-7; tentatively, D is TRBD2 (6 bases). V lost 1 base to trimming and J lost 3 bases, with 13 bases between them. The CDR3 has 14 amino acids. CDR1 and CDR2 (germline): DFQATT, SNEGSKA (reference sequence). The CDR3 sequence is CSARVSGARYEQYF. CDR3 nucleotides: TGCAGTGCTAGAGTCTCGGGAGCCCGCTACGAGCAGTACTTC.

For this clonotype: A much larger clone lies one base from this, so it may be a read error. This chain joins TRBV7-3 and TRBJ2-2; unclear D gene. CDR1 and CDR2 (germline): SGHTA, FQGTGA. The V end lost 4 bases, the J end lost 0 bases, and 12 bases lay between the germline ends. The CDR3 spans 16 residues. The CDR3 DNA reads TGTGCCAGCAGCTCCACACCGGAACCGAACACCGGGGAGCTGTTTTTT. It yields the protein CASSSTPEPNTGELFF. The variable domain in full, completed from reference TRBV7-3 and TRBJ2-2, reads GAGVSQTPSNKVTEKGKYVELRCDPISGHTALYWYRQSLGQGPEFLIYFQGTGAADDSGLPNDRFFAVRPEGSVSTLKIQRTERGDSAVYLCASSSTPEPNTGELFFGEGSRLTVL.

J is TRBJ2-1 and V is TRBV7-2; D may be TRBD2 (6 bases). CDR3 length: 16 amino acids. V lost 3 bases and J 0 bases, leaving 12 bases between the germline ends. In germline, CDR1 is SGHTA, CDR2 FQGNSA. The CDR3 here is CASSLGGMSSYNEQFF. The CDR3 region has the DNA TGTGCCAGCAGCTTGGGGGGTATGAGCTCCTACAATGAGCAGTTCTTC.

This clonotype was picked up many times. The chain uses TRBV7-9 and TRBJ1-4; 10 bases match TRBD1. In germline, CDR1 is SEHNR, CDR2 FQNEAQ (reference sequence). Trimming cost V 6 bases and J 5 bases; bases outside gene matches: 12. This CDR3 region has 17 residues. CDR3: CASSSRDRGILNEKLFF. CDR3 DNA sequence: TGTGCCAGCAGTTCTAGGGACAGGGGAATTTTAAATGAAAAACTGTTTTTT.

This clonotype was recorded at least ten times. The V gene is TRBV5-4, the J gene TRBJ2-1; TRBD2 aligns across 9 bases. This CDR3 is 15 amino acids long. CDR1 is SGHNT and CDR2 is YYREEE in the germline V gene (reference sequence). V trimming: 2 bases; J trimming: 6 bases; junction bases outside the gene matches: 6. The CDR3 nucleotides are TGTGCCAGCAGCTTAGGCGGGAGGGCCGGCAATGAGCAGTTCTTC. Translated: CASSLGGRAGNEQFF.

This clonotype was detected ten times or more. The chain joins TRBV6-5 to TRBJ1-1; 7 positions match TRBD1. The CDR3 is made up of 17 amino acids. In germline, CDR1 is MNHEY, CDR2 SVGAGI. With V trimmed by 0 bases and J by 4 bases, 11 bases remained unmatched. Here the CDR3 DNA reads TGTGCCAGCAGTTACTCGCAAAAAGACAGGGCGATCACTGAAGCTTTCTTT. Amino acid sequence: CASSYSQKDRAITEAFF.

This clonotype appeared many times. This sequence joins TRBV28 and TRBJ2-7; D unresolved. The CDR3 is made up of 12 amino acids. Germline assignment: CDR1 MDHEN and CDR2 SYDVKM. V dropped 7 bases and J dropped 5 bases, with 12 bases sitting between them. CDR3 sequence: CASTPRFDEQYF. CDR3 DNA sequence: TGTGCCAGCACCCCCCGGTTCGACGAGCAGTACTTC. The whole variable domain, remainder taken from reference TRBV28 and TRBJ2-7, is DVKVTQSSRYLVKRTGEKVFLECVQDMDHENMFWYRQDPGLGLRLIYFSYDVKMKEKGDIPEGYSVSREKKERFSLILESASTNQTSMYLCASTPRFDEQYFGPGTRLTVT.

Ten or more counts support this clonotype. The chain joins TRBV6-1 to TRBJ1-5; maybe TRBD1 (5 bases). The V gene lost 4 bases and the J gene lost 6 bases, with 13 bases spanning the gap. This CDR3 contains 14 residues. CDR1 and CDR2 from the germline V gene are MNHNS and SASEGT. Written as DNA, the CDR3 is TGTGCCAGCAGTGTTTCGGGGGGAGGTCAGCCCCAGCATTTT. This translates into CASSVSGGGQPQHF.

This clonotype was seen many times. The chain carries TRBV4-2 and TRBJ2-1; unclear D gene. The CDR3 loop spans 15 amino acids. Germline CDR1 reads LGHNA; CDR2 reads YNFKEQ. V was shortened by 4 bases and J by 0 bases, with 10 bases between the two germline ends. Here the CDR3 reads CASSRTDSSYNEQFF. DNA for the CDR3: TGTGCCAGCAGCCGGACGGATAGCTCCTACAATGAGCAGTTCTTC.

This clonotype has a count of ten or more. CDR3 loop: CASSSGLRVSGELFF. As DNA, the CDR3 is TGTGCCAGCAGCTCGGGACTTCGGGTATCCGGGGAGCTGTTTTTT. V usage is TRBV7-2 and J usage is TRBJ2-2, with D possibly being TRBD2 (6 bases). Trimming removed 4 bases from V and 6 bases from J, with 15 bases in between. The germline V gene has CDR1 SGHTA and CDR2 FQGNSA. The CDR3 covers 15 residues. Together with reference TRBV7-2 and TRBJ2-2, the CDR3 gives the full variable domain: GAGVSQSPSNKVTEKGKDVELRCDPISGHTALYWYRQSLGQGLEFLIYFQGNSAPDKSGLPSDRFSAERTGGSVSTLTIQRTQQEDSAVYLCASSSGLRVSGELFFGEGSRLTVL.

There are many counts of this clonotype. The rearrangement links TRBV28 to TRBJ1-2, with TRBD1 as a possible D gene (5 bases). The CDR3 spans 12 residues. V shed 8 bases and J shed 7 bases, with 14 bases lying between them. Germline CDR1 reads MDHEN; CDR2 reads SYDVKM. This CDR3 is CASGGRASGYTF. The CDR3 nucleotides are TGTGCCAGCGGAGGCAGGGCCTCTGGCTACACCTTC.

J is TRBJ2-2 and V is TRBV11-2; D possibly corresponds to TRBD2 (6 bases). V lost 0 bases and J lost 2, with 19 bases in between. CDR1 is SGHAT, CDR2 FQNNGV, per germline. The CDR3 has 19 residues. The CDR3 nucleotides are TGTGCCAGCAGCTTAGAACCCCTCCGGAGGGCGCGAAACACCGGGGAGCTGTTTTTT. This sequence encodes CASSLEPLRRARNTGELFF.

This clonotype was picked up a small number of times. The rearrangement links TRBV20-1 to TRBJ2-7; 11 bases are a match to TRBD2. This CDR3 is built from 15 residues. With V trimmed by 5 bases and J by 3 bases, 9 bases remained unmatched. Per the germline V gene, CDR1 is DFQATT and CDR2 is SNEGSKA (reference sequence). CDR3 DNA: TGCAGTGCTCTAATAGCGGGGGGGCACTTCTACGAGCAGTACTTC. This translates into CSALIAGGHFYEQYF.